The T cell receptor (beta chain) described here comes from a study of blood T cell repertoires in COVID-19 (dated by TCRdb to the early 2020s). About the study as a whole: Samples covering the acute and convalescent phases of COVID-19 were provided by collaborators in the United States, Italy and Spain. The prospective study material was composed of cDNA or gDNA derived from T cells, B-cell-depleted T cells, or PBMCs. Subjects who had been exposed to COVID-19, were actively infected with it, or had recovered from it provided the deeply sampled blood TCRbeta repertoires that made up the dataset. The repertoires were released in a freely available public database meant as a resource for research on the immune response to SARS-CoV-2. The samples were drawn from the first 160 participants of the ongoing ImmuneRACE study and from 1,254 subjects provided by 6 global collaborators. The sample metadata nearly always contained a de-identified subject ID, COVID-19 status, age in years and sex. Where available, HLA class I and class II types were taken from metadata supplied by the sample provider and were not determined by assay-based typing.

Each collaborating institution followed its own protocols to collect whole blood in K2EDTA tubes. For TCRbeta analysis, collaborators shipped samples in one of three forms: frozen whole blood, isolated PBMCs, or DNA extracted from either of those sample types. What the authors observed across the whole study: The quantity of clinical and demographic metadata differed by source and by participant and was supplied without curation.

With respect to this clone: This receptor's antigen is unknown. No qualities accompany the bases; no much larger clone lies one base away.

TCRbeta CDR3 regions were amplified from genomic DNA by means of the immunoSEQ Assay, a bias-controlled multiplex PCR. The study's processing was this. Nucleated cell counts per sample were estimated from amplification of reference gene primers within the assay. To quantify the absolute abundance of each unique TCRbeta CDR3 rearrangement, sequence reads were collapsed and filtered. Productive Simpson clonality was computed per sample as the square root of Simpson's diversity index over productive rearrangements. TCRdb took over this immuneACCESS table, retaining in-frame rearrangements with V and J assigned. Such tables are incomplete; in checked studies, under half of the missing clones stem from an unresolved V gene, and the remainder is unexplained. For V, J and clone size, that table is used; D and trimming come from the DNA. This sample lists 150,000 to 200,000 clones; roughly 89% were detected once. Over 3.5% of the sample comes from the top ten.

CDR1 and CDR2 are read off the germline V gene (reference sequence) as SEHNR and FQNEAQ. From the cysteine up to the phenylalanine, the CDR3 has a length of 18 residues. Only the CDR3 DNA stays, 54 bases, in frame from base 1. The germline V end is reduced by 4 bases and the J end by 6 bases; junction bases left unmatched: 14. The V gene is TRBV7-9 and the J gene is TRBJ2-2, and 10 bases in between align with TRBD1. Sequences were obtained from peripheral blood. This receptor was identified in a man between 18 and 29 years old with active or convalescent COVID-19. The nucleotide sequence reads as follows: TGTGCCAGCAGCTCATATGAGACAGGGGGCTTCAATTCCGGGGAGCTGTTTTTT. It encodes CASSSYETGGFNSGELFF.